This TCR beta chain was documented in a study of OX40 agonist ivuxolimab in advanced cancers. This clone was detected a few times. Its antigen is undetermined. A history of autoimmune disease or systemic immunosuppression excluded patients. The protocol was immunoSEQ multiplex PCR, while the TCRdb copy is restricted to in-frame clones and leaves out a portion. This sample carries roughly 56,000 clones, about 82% of them seen once, and the ten largest clones take 2.6%. Study-wide points: In the expanded peripheral T cells, antigen specificity was never determined.

CDR1 SGHDN and CDR2 FVKESK come from the germline V gene. Deletions cut 4 bases from V and 7 bases from J, with 20 bases between. The CDR3 contains 16 residues. The chain employs TRBV14 and TRBJ2-1; D unresolved. Sequenced here: CD4+ or CD8+ T cells sorted from blood, sampled in a trial of the OX40 agonist ivuxolimab. The sequence came from an adult with an advanced solid tumor such as melanoma, head and neck, liver or kidney cancer. This chain's CDR3 is CASSPLPLPSLNEQFF. For the CDR3, the DNA is TGTGCCAGCAGCCCCCTTCCCCTTCCCTCGCTAAATGAGCAGTTCTTC.